Below, 24 T cell receptor beta chains from the same sample are listed, as sequenced in a study of T cell repertoires and Cas9 in healthy adults. Method: immunoSEQ multiplex PCR; TCRdb's copy keeps in-frame clones and lacks some. The data show tens of thousands of clones, under 95% seen once. The specimen sequenced was CD4+ effector T cells (CD127+, CD25-, CD137-, CD154-) from PBMCs; culture status not recorded. These receptors were collected from a human donor in good health.

This chain's CDR3 is CASTGGSTSGANVLTF. CDR3 coding DNA: TGTGCCAGCACCGGGGGTAGTACCTCTGGGGCCAACGTCCTGACTTTC. The chain is built from TRBV27 and TRBJ2-6; D might be TRBD2 (6 bases). Germline V gene lookup returns CDR1 MNHEY and CDR2 SMNVEV (reference sequence). Trimming removed 7 bases at V and 0 bases at J, with 13 bases between. The CDR3 contains 16 residues.

CDR3 coding DNA: TGTGCCAGCAGCCTCGGGGACGCCGGGCTTGGGGGCTACACCTTC. Protein: CASSLGDAGLGGYTF. The chain links TRBV6-5 to TRBJ1-2, with D possibly matching TRBD1 (5 bases). This CDR3 is built from 15 residues. Germline V gene sequence: CDR1 MNHEY, CDR2 SVGAGI. Trimming removed 6 bases from V and 8 bases from J, with 22 bases in between.

This clone was seen once. V is TRBV7-8 and J is TRBJ1-5, with TRBD1 matching 7 bases. The CDR3 consists of 15 residues. Losses at the gene ends were 5 bases for V and 1 base for J; bases not matched to a gene: 5. Germline V gives CDR1 SGHVS, CDR2 FQNEAQ. DNA of the CDR3: TGTGCCAGCAGCGACAGGGAAGGAAGCAATCAGCCCCAGCATTTT. Translation: CASSDREGSNQPQHF.

There are a few counts of this clone. The CDR3 sequence is CASSIGDSSYEQYF. The CDR3 DNA reads TGTGCCAGTAGTATCGGAGACAGCTCCTACGAGCAGTACTTC. The V and J genes are TRBV19 and TRBJ2-7, with TRBD1 as a possible D gene (5 bases). This CDR3 is built from 14 residues. V was cut by 3 bases and J by 0 bases, with 9 bases left in between. The germline V gene has CDR1 LNHDA and CDR2 SQIVND (reference sequence).

J is TRBJ1-1 and V is TRBV12-5; the D gene is possibly TRBD1 (5 bases). Between the trimmed V and J ends, which lost 0 bases and 2 bases, there was a span of 13 bases. Germline loops: CDR1 LGHNT, CDR2 FRNRAP. The CDR3 covers 16 residues. CDR3: CASGLVVGTGNTEAFF. CDR3 bases: TGTGCTAGTGGTTTGGTAGTGGGGACGGGAAACACTGAAGCTTTCTTT.

The chain carries TRBV27 and TRBJ2-1, with TRBD1 identical over 8 bases. Germline CDR1 MNHEY, CDR2 SMNVEV (reference sequence). With V trimmed by 11 bases and J by 6 bases, 12 bases remained unmatched. The CDR3 totals 14 residues. CDR3: CAPGPGGCGNEQFF. Written as DNA, the CDR3 is TGTGCCCCTGGCCCAGGGGGCTGTGGCAATGAGCAGTTCTTC.

The chain recombines TRBV18 with TRBJ1-5; D unclear. The CDR3 sequence is 17 residues long. Looked up from germline, CDR1 is KGHSH and CDR2 is LQKENI. V lost 8 bases and J lost 2, with 22 bases in between. The CDR3 DNA reads as TGTGCCAGCCTGGGCCTTGGGCGCCTCCAAGGCAATCAGCCCCAGCATTTT. Translated, it gives CASLGLGRLQGNQPQHF.

The rearrangement joins TRBV14 to TRBJ1-6, with a possible D match to TRBD1 (5 bases). Germline CDR1 SGHDN, CDR2 FVKESK. This CDR3 region has 11 residues. Trimming pared 3 bases from V and 13 bases from J, leaving 7 bases between. CDR3 loop: CASSQGTPLHF. CDR3 nucleotides: TGTGCCAGCAGCCAGGGGACCCCCCTCCACTTT.

As for this clone: At one end the junction does not follow the germline gene, possibly because of a read error. The chain recombines TRBV11-2 with TRBJ2-1; maybe TRBD2 (5 bases). The CDR3 runs to 14 residues. Germline CDR1 reads SGHAT; CDR2 reads FQNNGV. CDR3 nucleotide sequence: TGTGCCAGCAGTTTAGAGGGCGGTCTAGGAGAGCAGTTCTTC. It is translated as CASSLEGGLGEQFF.

This clone was observed a single time. The chain is built from TRBV19 and TRBJ1-3, with D possibly TRBD1 on 5 matching bases. This CDR3 is built from 15 residues. V was clipped by 5 bases and J by 4 bases, with 15 bases between them. Germline V gene lookup returns CDR1 LNHDA and CDR2 SQIVND (reference sequence). In DNA form, the CDR3 reads TGTGCCAGTAGTCCCTTGGACAATTCCGGAAACACCATATATTTT. This gives the protein CASSPLDNSGNTIYF.

The CDR3 reads CASSLVGADTQYF. CDR3 in DNA: TGTGCCAGCAGCTTGGTGGGGGCAGATACGCAGTATTTT. V gene TRBV7-2 combines with J gene TRBJ2-3; D could derive from TRBD1 or TRBD2 (5 bases each). The germline gives CDR1 SGHTA, CDR2 FQGNSA. This CDR3 spans 13 amino acids. The V gene lost 3 bases and the J gene lost 4 bases, with 8 bases spanning the gap.

The chain uses TRBV7-9 and TRBJ1-4; TRBD1 might be the D (6 bases). V lost 4 bases and J lost 8, with 17 bases in between. This CDR3 contains 15 residues. Germline CDR1 is SEHNR and CDR2 is FQNEAQ (reference sequence). CDR3: CASSSRGLVGEKLFF. DNA of the CDR3: TGTGCCAGCAGCTCCCGGGGGCTGGTAGGAGAAAAACTGTTTTTT.

The chain employs TRBV18 and TRBJ1-2; 8 bases align to TRBD1. CDR1 is KGHSH and CDR2 is LQKENI in the germline V gene. The CDR3 totals 13 residues. V was clipped by 5 bases and J by 7 bases; unmatched bases: 6. CDR3 residues: CASSGDRIRGYTF. CDR3 DNA: TGTGCCAGCTCAGGGGACAGGATCCGTGGCTACACCTTC. Combining the CDR3 with reference TRBV18 and TRBJ1-2 gives the whole variable domain NAGVMQNPRHLVRRRGQEARLRCSPMKGHSHVYWYRQLPEEGLKFMVYLQKENIIDESGMPKERFSAEFPKEGPSILRIQQVVRGDSAAYFCASSGDRIRGYTFGSGTRLTVV.

The V call is TRBV5-5, the J call TRBJ2-7; 8 nucleotides agree with TRBD1. The J segment lost 3 bases and the V segment lost 3 bases, leaving 14 bases of the junction unmatched. The germline CDR1 and CDR2 sequences are SGHKS and YYEKEE (reference sequence). The CDR3 is 17 residues long. The CDR3 protein is CASSSLPGGQAGYEQYF. The CDR3, as DNA: TGTGCCAGCAGCTCGCTCCCCGGGGGACAGGCGGGCTACGAGCAGTACTTC.

This clone was observed once. The CDR3 nucleotides are TGTGCCAGTAGTACATATCAGGGTAATCAGCCCCAGCATTTT. The encoded protein is CASSTYQGNQPQHF. V gene TRBV19 combines with J gene TRBJ1-5, with D possibly matching TRBD1 (5 bases). Trimming took 4 bases from V and 4 from J, leaving 11 bases between them. The CDR3 has 14 residues. CDR1 and CDR2 from the germline V gene are LNHDA and SQIVND (reference sequence).

V gene TRBV5-1 combines with J gene TRBJ2-2, with 10 bases aligning to TRBD2. Germline V gene lookup returns CDR1 SGHRS and CDR2 YFSETQ. The length of the CDR3 is 15 residues. J gave up 5 bases and V 0 bases, and 1 base lay outside the gene matches. In nucleotides, the CDR3 is TGCGCCAGCAGCTTGGGTAGCGGGGGGACCGGGGAGCTGTTTTTT. Its translation is CASSLGSGGTGELFF.

The V gene is TRBV19, the J gene TRBJ1-1; D is unresolved. The CDR3 consists of 12 residues. CDR1 is LNHDA, CDR2 SQIVND, per germline (reference sequence). Trimming took off 3 bases at V and 3 bases at J, with 5 bases between the two ends. CDR3 bases: TGTGCCAGTAGTATCCGCGACACTGAAGCTTTCTTT. The encoded protein is CASSIRDTEAFF. Filled out from reference TRBV19 and TRBJ1-1, the complete variable domain reads DGGITQSPKYLFRKEGQNVTLSCEQNLNHDAMYWYRQDPGQGLRLIYYSQIVNDFQKGDIAEGYSVSREKKESFPLTVTSAQKNPTAFYLCASSIRDTEAFFGQGTRLTVV.

V gene TRBV4-2 combines with J gene TRBJ1-1; D not resolved. CDR1 and CDR2 from the germline V gene are LGHNA and YNFKEQ. Trimming removed 0 bases from V and 11 bases from J, with 10 bases in between. This CDR3 spans 12 amino acids. The CDR3 region has the DNA TGTGCCAGCAGCCAAGATGGGTGGGTCGCTTTCTTT. Its translation is CASSQDGWVAFF.

V is TRBV7-3 and J is TRBJ2-3; 12 bases match TRBD2. V lost 5 bases to trimming and J lost 5 bases; unmatched junction nucleotides: 8. The CDR3 consists of 16 residues. CDR1 SGHTA and CDR2 FQGTGA come from the germline V gene. The CDR3 protein is CASSRWTSGTGDTQYF. CDR3 in DNA: TGTGCCAGCAGCCGATGGACTAGCGGGACCGGAGATACGCAGTATTTT. The complete variable domain, with remaining parts taken from reference TRBV7-3 and TRBJ2-3, reads GAGVSQTPSNKVTEKGKYVELRCDPISGHTALYWYRQSLGQGPEFLIYFQGTGAADDSGLPNDRFFAVRPEGSVSTLKIQRTERGDSAVYLCASSRWTSGTGDTQYFGPGTRLTVL.

The chain employs TRBV27 and TRBJ2-7; 10 bases are shared with TRBD2. Germline lookup yields CDR1 MNHEY and CDR2 SMNVEV (reference sequence). V shed 7 bases, J shed 1 base, and the junction held 7 bases outside the gene matches. CDR3 length: 15 residues. This CDR3 reads CASTPTSGNSYEQYF. The DNA for the CDR3 is TGTGCCAGCACCCCCACTAGCGGGAATTCCTACGAGCAGTACTTC.

The chain combines TRBV4-1 with TRBJ2-7; D uncertain. V lost 0 bases and J lost 4, with 16 bases in between. The CDR3 covers 16 residues. From germline, CDR1 is MGHRA and CDR2 YSYEKL. Here the CDR3 DNA reads TGCGCCAGCAGCCAAGAACTTGCCCAGGCCCTTTACGAGCAGTACTTC. Encoded protein: CASSQELAQALYEQYF.

CDR3 sequence (DNA): TGTGCCAGCTCACCTTCCACAGGGGGAGGCTACACCTTC. It yields the protein CASSPSTGGGYTF. The chain carries TRBV18 and TRBJ1-2; 8 bases match TRBD1. CDR3 length equals 13 residues. Germline V gene lookup returns CDR1 KGHSH and CDR2 LQKENI. V was clipped by 3 bases and J by 8 bases; unmatched bases: 5. Full variable domain (missing parts from reference TRBV18 and TRBJ1-2): NAGVMQNPRHLVRRRGQEARLRCSPMKGHSHVYWYRQLPEEGLKFMVYLQKENIIDESGMPKERFSAEFPKEGPSILRIQQVVRGDSAAYFCASSPSTGGGYTFGSGTRLTVV.

The chain employs TRBV6-6 and TRBJ1-1, with a possible D match to TRBD1 (5 bases). V lost 5 bases, J lost 2 bases, and 15 bases lay in between. Per germline, CDR1 MNHNY and CDR2 SVGAGI (reference sequence). CDR3 length: 15 amino acids. The CDR3 region is CASSGWGRFNTEAFF. CDR3 DNA sequence: TGTGCCAGCAGTGGGTGGGGACGGTTCAACACTGAAGCTTTCTTT.

The chain recombines TRBV6-4 with TRBJ2-2; possible D gene TRBD2, 6 bases. Trimming stripped 7 bases from V and 1 base from J, with 10 bases between. This CDR3 contains 14 residues. Germline CDR1 and CDR2: MRHNA and SNTAGT. The CDR3 DNA follows: TGTGCCAGCAACCCGGGGGTGAACACCGGGGAGCTGTTTTTT. This sequence encodes CASNPGVNTGELFF.